The 23 T cell receptor beta chains below come from one sample, sequenced in a study of T cells in Graves' hyperthyroidism and ophthalmopathy. RNA transcripts provided the source from which TCR beta CDR3 regions were amplified. HTBI primers were the set used in a first-round RT-PCR of the TCR CDR3. TCRdb called the multiplex PCR reads again in MiXCR, with one record for every CDR3 protein. The sample yields some 360,000 distinct CDR3 sequences, around 13% seen once. The sequenced sample was blood. The source of these receptors is a woman aged 55-69 years with Graves' hyperthyroidism.

This clonotype was counted ten times or more. The gene calls are TRBV24-1 and TRBJ2-1; 7 nucleotides align to TRBD2. CDR3 size: 15 residues. The germline CDR1 and CDR2 sequences are KGHDR and SFDVKD. V lost 3 bases, J lost 10 bases, and 11 bases stayed unmatched. CDR3 residues: CATSDPRGGLEEQFF. Here the CDR3 DNA reads TGTGCCACCAGTGATCCCCGGGGAGGGCTCGAGGAGCAGTTCTTC.

The rearrangement joins TRBV5-1 to TRBJ2-7; D is possibly TRBD2 (5 bases). CDR3 size: 15 residues. The V gene's germline CDR1 is SGHRS and CDR2 YFSETQ. V dropped 1 base and J dropped 7 bases, with 18 bases sitting between them. CDR3 in amino acids: CASSLIQPRVDEQYF. The CDR3, as DNA: TGCGCCAGCAGCTTGATCCAGCCGAGGGTTGATGAGCAGTACTTC.

The sample holds many counts of this clonotype. The chain couples TRBV27 to TRBJ1-2; 9 bases align to TRBD1. CDR1 and CDR2 from the germline V gene are MNHEY and SMNVEV (reference sequence). V gave up 5 bases and J gave up 7 bases; unmatched junction bases: 8. The CDR3 has 14 residues. The CDR3 region has the DNA TGTGCCAGCAGTGGAGGACAGGGGCGCGGTGGCTACACCTTC. The encoded protein is CASSGGQGRGGYTF.

This clonotype was detected many times. The rearrangement uses TRBV12-3 or TRBV12-4 and TRBJ2-7, with a tentative D call TRBD1 (7 bases). Trimming removed 6 bases at V and 2 bases at J, with 11 bases between. CDR3 length: 13 residues. In nucleotides, the CDR3 is TGTGCCAGCAGCCGGGGGACAGCCTACGAGCAGTACTTC. It yields the protein CASSRGTAYEQYF.

The chain recombines TRBV5-5 with TRBJ2-4, with 10 bases fitting TRBD2. The V and J ends lost 3 bases and 0 bases, in that order; junction bases with no gene match: 27. Germline CDR1 reads SGHKS; CDR2 reads YYEKEE (reference sequence). This CDR3 region has 24 residues. The CDR3 protein is CASSSGWEPGLAAGGGLAKNIQYF. In DNA, the CDR3 is TGTGCCAGCAGCTCAGGATGGGAACCGGGACTAGCAGCGGGGGGGGGACTAGCCAAAAACATTCAGTACTTC.

The chain uses TRBV4-1 and TRBJ2-1; D not certain. This CDR3 comprises 15 residues. Germline V CDR1 and CDR2: MGHRA, YSYEKL. Between the trimmed V and J ends, which lost 1 base and 8 bases, there was a span of 15 bases. The CDR3 loop reads CASSQVKLRTDEQFF. For the CDR3, the DNA is TGCGCCAGCAGCCAAGTAAAGCTAAGGACGGATGAGCAGTTCTTC.

V usage is TRBV19 and J usage is TRBJ2-3; 10 bases agree with TRBD2. The CDR3 sequence is 15 residues long. Germline CDR1 and CDR2: LNHDA and SQIVND (reference sequence). V lost 3 bases to trimming and J lost 1 base; unmatched junction nucleotides: 1. CDR3 DNA: TGTGCCAGTAGTATTGGACTAGCGGGCACAGATACGCAGTATTTT. Translated, it gives CASSIGLAGTDTQYF.

The genes are TRBV7-3 and TRBJ2-1, with 8 nucleotides matching TRBD2. Losses at the gene ends were 5 bases for V and 9 bases for J; bases not matched to a gene: 9. The CDR3 extends over 14 amino acids. Germline lookup yields CDR1 SGHTA and CDR2 FQGTGA. CDR3 protein: CASSPPGGVGEQFF. In DNA, the CDR3 is TGTGCCAGCAGCCCCCCGGGGGGGGTGGGTGAGCAGTTCTTC. Full variable domain (remainder filled in from reference TRBV7-3 and TRBJ2-1): GAGVSQTPSNKVTEKGKYVELRCDPISGHTALYWYRQSLGQGPEFLIYFQGTGAADDSGLPNDRFFAVRPEGSVSTLKIQRTERGDSAVYLCASSPPGGVGEQFFGPGTRLTVL.

This clonotype was counted only a few times. The V and J genes are TRBV3-1 and TRBJ2-1, with D tentatively TRBD1 (5 bases). The V gene lost 0 bases and the J gene lost 8 bases, with 11 bases spanning the gap. The germline V gene has CDR1 LGHDT and CDR2 YNNKEL (reference sequence). CDR3 length equals 14 residues. The CDR3 DNA is TGTGCCAGCAGCCAAGATTTTCAGGGCGATGAGCAGTTCTTC. It codes for CASSQDFQGDEQFF.

This clonotype showed up many times. The rearrangement joins TRBV2 to TRBJ2-5; D unresolved. Germline CDR1 is SNHLY and CDR2 is FYNNEI. Deletions cut 10 bases from V and 0 bases from J, with 12 bases between. This CDR3 spans 13 amino acids. CDR3 residues: CATQNPHQETQYF. DNA for the CDR3: TGTGCCACCCAAAACCCCCACCAAGAGACCCAGTACTTC.

This clonotype was seen repeatedly, ten times or more. The CDR3 here is CASSVGRSNGYTF. The CDR3 coding sequence is TGTGCCAGCAGCGTAGGTAGATCCAATGGCTACACCTTC. The chain employs TRBV9 and TRBJ1-2; no reliable D call. The V end was cut by 0 bases, the J end by 6 bases, with 9 bases between. CDR1 and CDR2 from the germline V gene are SGDLS and YYNGEE. The CDR3 consists of 13 residues. Together with reference TRBV9 and TRBJ1-2, the CDR3 gives the full variable domain: DSGVTQTPKHLITATGQRVTLRCSPRSGDLSVYWYQQSLDQGLQFLIQYYNGEERAKGNILERFSAQQFPDLHSELNLSSLELGDSALYFCASSVGRSNGYTFGSGTRLTVV.

This clonotype was seen repeatedly, ten times or more. V is TRBV7-9 and J is TRBJ1-3, with 9 bases matching TRBD1. Germline assignment: CDR1 SEHNR and CDR2 FQNEAQ (reference sequence). Losses at the gene ends were 8 bases for V and 3 bases for J; bases not matched to a gene: 5. CDR3 size: 14 residues. For the CDR3, the DNA is TGTGCCAGCGGACAGGGGAGCTATGGAAACACCATATATTTT. It translates to CASGQGSYGNTIYF.

This clonotype was detected many times. The rearrangement joins TRBV2 to TRBJ2-3; D not certain. CDR1 and CDR2 from the germline V gene are SNHLY and FYNNEI. The V end lost 1 base, the J end lost 14 bases, and 10 bases lay between the germline ends. There are 11 residues in the CDR3. The CDR3 DNA reads as TGTGCCAGCAGTGAAGAGTCCTTGGGGTATTTT. It is translated as CASSEESLGYF.

In this sample, this clonotype turned up many times. This chain links TRBV3-1 with TRBJ2-7, with D unresolved. The V end was cut by 2 bases, the J end by 6 bases, with 11 bases between. The CDR3 is made up of 13 amino acids. The germline gives CDR1 LGHDT, CDR2 YNNKEL (reference sequence). The CDR3 DNA is TGTGCCAGCAGCCAATTTGAGCAAGGCGAGCAGTACTTC. It yields the protein CASSQFEQGEQYF.

The chain couples TRBV24-1 to TRBJ2-3; 10 bases are shared with TRBD2. J gave up 9 bases and V 5 bases, and 10 bases lay outside the gene matches. The CDR3 length is 15 residues. From germline, CDR1 is KGHDR and CDR2 SFDVKD. The chain's CDR3 is CATSGVLAGSETQYF. In DNA form, the CDR3 reads TGTGCCACCAGTGGGGTACTAGCGGGAAGTGAAACGCAGTATTTT.

The genes are TRBV7-9 and TRBJ2-1; no firm D call. Per the germline V gene, CDR1 is SEHNR and CDR2 is FQNEAQ (reference sequence). V shed 6 bases and J shed 5 bases, with 11 bases lying between them. This CDR3 has 13 amino acids. CDR3 sequence (DNA): TGTGCCAGCAGATTGGATAGAGACAATGAGCAGTTCTTC. This translates into CASRLDRDNEQFF.

Ten or more counts support this clonotype. The gene calls are TRBV10-3 and TRBJ1-2, with 7 bases identical to TRBD1. The CDR3 covers 14 residues. Trimming took 4 bases from V and 8 from J; bases not matched to a gene: 10. CDR1 and CDR2 from the germline V gene are ENHRY and SYGVKD. CDR3 sequence (DNA): TGTGCCATCAGTGCCGGGACAGCCGACGTGGGCTACACCTTC. Translating gives CAISAGTADVGYTF.

CDR3 protein: CASSLGGSIYGYTF. CDR3 nucleotide sequence: TGTGCCAGCAGCTTGGGGGGCAGCATCTATGGCTACACCTTC. This chain connects TRBV5-4 to TRBJ1-2; possible D gene TRBD1, 5 bases. V was pared by 0 bases and J by 4 bases, with 10 bases between. This CDR3 comprises 14 residues. From germline, CDR1 is SGHNT and CDR2 YYREEE (reference sequence). The whole variable domain, filled in from reference TRBV5-4 and TRBJ1-2, reads ETGVTQSPTHLIKTRGQQVTLRCSSQSGHNTVSWYQQALGQGPQFIFQYYREEENGRGNFPPRFSGLQFPNYSSELNVNALELDDSALYLCASSLGGSIYGYTFGSGTRLTVV.

V gene TRBV12-3 or TRBV12-4 combines with J gene TRBJ1-4; D is possibly TRBD1 (6 bases). The CDR3 has 13 amino acids. Trimming took 5 bases from V and 5 from J, leaving 9 bases between them. CDR3 DNA sequence: TGTGCCAGCAGTCACAGGGTAAATGAAAAACTGTTTTTT. It is translated as CASSHRVNEKLFF.

This clonotype showed up many times. The V gene is TRBV12-3 or TRBV12-4, the J gene TRBJ1-4, with 8 nucleotides matching TRBD1. J gave up 7 bases and V 4 bases, and 2 bases lay outside the gene matches. The CDR3 consists of 13 residues. The CDR3 nucleotides are TGTGCCAGCAGTTCTGACAGGGGTGAAAAACTGTTTTTT. This translates into CASSSDRGEKLFF.

This clonotype was observed many times. V usage is TRBV28 and J usage is TRBJ2-7; tentatively, D is TRBD1 (6 bases). Trimming stripped 1 base from V and 0 bases from J, with 10 bases between. CDR1 and CDR2 (germline): MDHEN, SYDVKM. CDR3 length equals 15 residues. The CDR3 DNA follows: TGTGCCAGCAGTTTATCCCCCAGGGGCTCCTACGAGCAGTACTTC. Protein: CASSLSPRGSYEQYF.

In this sample, this clonotype turned up many times. J is TRBJ2-2 and V is TRBV2; 7 positions agree with TRBD1. The CDR3 runs 16 residues. The ends lost 5 bases at V and 1 base at J; junction bases unmatched: 7. Per germline, CDR1 SNHLY and CDR2 FYNNEI. The CDR3 is CASSSLGQKNTGELFF. The CDR3 DNA reads TGTGCCAGCAGTAGCTTGGGACAGAAGAACACCGGGGAGCTGTTTTTT. Using reference TRBV2 and TRBJ2-2 for the parts outside the CDR3, the full variable domain is EPEVTQTPSHQVTQMGQEVILRCVPISNHLYFYWYRQILGQKVEFLVSFYNNEISEKSEIFDDQFSVERPDGSNFTLKIRSTKLEDSAMYFCASSSLGQKNTGELFFGEGSRLTVL.

In its sample, this clonotype was seen many times. The chain employs TRBV11-3 and TRBJ2-7; D is unresolved. The germline V and J ends were trimmed by 0 bases and 0 bases, with 6 bases remaining between them. Per the germline V gene, CDR1 is SGHNT and CDR2 is YENEEA. The CDR3 has 14 residues. This CDR3 reads CASSLEGFSYEQYF. CDR3 nucleotide sequence: TGTGCCAGCAGCTTAGAGGGGTTCTCCTACGAGCAGTACTTC.